The 25 T cell receptor beta chains below come from one sample, sequenced in a study of persistence of HIV-infected CD4 T cells. The immunoSEQ assay was version 4, run in survey mode. TCRdb's copy holds only in-frame clones and misses some; the assay was immunoSEQ multiplex PCR. Of approximately 32,000 clones listed, 65% to 90% are singletons. The stimulus was an HIV-1 Gag 15-mer peptide pool, 0.95 to 1 ug/peptide/mL. Sorted nonresponding memory CD4+ T cells were CD40L-negative, CD69-negative, CD45RO-high. These receptors have no known antigen. Source: CD4+ T cells sorted from PBMCs after approximately 19-hour stimulation, taken from a patient who received antiretroviral therapy. Receptor source: an adult woman with HIV who was CMV-seropositive.

The V and J genes are TRBV5-1 and TRBJ2-3; TRBD1 matches at 8 bases. From germline, CDR1 is SGHRS and CDR2 YFSETQ. The V segment lost 0 bases and the J segment 2 bases; nucleotides outside the gene matches: 8. The CDR3 length is 17 residues. The CDR3 loop reads CASSLGQGTHTTDTQYF. The CDR3 coding sequence is TGCGCCAGCAGCTTGGGACAGGGGACTCATACCACAGATACGCAGTATTTT.

The chain couples TRBV27 to TRBJ2-1; 13 nucleotides agree with TRBD2. The germline gives CDR1 MNHEY, CDR2 SMNVEV (reference sequence). After removal of 5 bases from V and 7 bases from J, the junction contained 5 bases not matched to a gene. This CDR3 is built from 15 residues. CDR3 DNA sequence: TGTGCCAGCAGTACCCCGGGACTAGCGGGAAATGAGCAGTTCTTC. This sequence encodes CASSTPGLAGNEQFF.

J is TRBJ1-2 and V is TRBV6-2 or TRBV6-3; D gene unclear. Trimming left V 2 bases short and J 5 bases short, with 9 bases between. The germline V gene encodes CDR1 MNHEY and CDR2 SVGEGT. The CDR3 runs to 13 residues. CDR3 residues: CASSYVGEYGYTF. CDR3 in DNA: TGTGCCAGCAGTTACGTCGGGGAATATGGCTACACCTTC.

V usage is TRBV19 and J usage is TRBJ2-2, with 7 nucleotides matching TRBD2. Germline V gene sequence: CDR1 LNHDA, CDR2 SQIVND (reference sequence). This CDR3 spans 14 amino acids. The J segment lost 5 bases and the V segment lost 7 bases, leaving 7 bases of the junction unmatched. The chain's CDR3 is CASTYRGGTGELFF. The CDR3 DNA reads as TGTGCCAGTACTTATAGGGGAGGGACCGGGGAGCTGTTTTTT.

The rearrangement uses TRBV6-5 and TRBJ2-5, with 11 nucleotides matching TRBD2. This CDR3 comprises 15 residues. Germline assignment: CDR1 MNHEY and CDR2 SVGAGI. The junction had 7 bases not matched to a gene; V was cut back by 6 bases and J by 4 bases. The CDR3 here is CASSDSGGALETQYF. CDR3 bases: TGTGCCAGCAGCGATAGCGGGGGGGCCCTAGAGACCCAGTACTTC.

This clone was detected only once. The V gene is TRBV5-1, the J gene TRBJ1-3, with TRBD1 matching over 7 bases. Germline V lookup: CDR1 SGHRS, CDR2 YFSETQ. Trimming at V came to 6 bases and at J to 2 bases, leaving 8 bases not matched to a gene. CDR3 length equals 15 residues. The CDR3 DNA sequence: TGCGCCAGCAAGGATTCTACAGGGGCTGGAAACACCATATATTTT. It encodes CASKDSTGAGNTIYF.

The CDR3: CSDDRARAEAFF. The DNA for the CDR3 is TGCAGCGACGACAGGGCTCGGGCTGAAGCTTTCTTT. The rearrangement links TRBV29-1 to TRBJ1-1; 7 nucleotides line up with TRBD1. The V segment lost 7 bases and the J segment 6 bases; nucleotides outside the gene matches: 8. This CDR3 comprises 12 residues. Germline lookup yields CDR1 SQVTM and CDR2 ANQGSEA. Full variable domain (missing parts from reference TRBV29-1 and TRBJ1-1): SAVISQKPSRDICQRGTSLTIQCQVDSQVTMMFWYRQQPGQSLTLIATANQGSEATYESGFVIDKFPISRPNLTFSTLTVSNMSPEDSSIYLCSDDRARAEAFFGQGTRLTVV.

The chain combines TRBV7-2 with TRBJ2-5; 10 nucleotides agree with TRBD2. Trimming removed 3 bases from V and 5 bases from J; junction bases left unmatched: 9. CDR3 length: 16 amino acids. Germline CDR1 and CDR2: SGHTA and FQGNSA. The CDR3 nucleotides are TGTGCCAGCAGCTTGGCCAGCGGGGGGGCATATGAGACCCAGTACTTC. Its translation: CASSLASGGAYETQYF.

V usage is TRBV4-3 and J usage is TRBJ2-7, with D tentatively TRBD2 (5 bases). Germline loops: CDR1 LGHNA, CDR2 YSLEER. The ends were cut back, 3 bases at V and 0 bases at J, with 18 bases in the middle. This CDR3 spans 17 amino acids. CDR3: CASSQEFSTGSSYEQYF. The CDR3 bases are TGCGCCAGCAGCCAGGAGTTTTCGACGGGGAGCTCCTACGAGCAGTACTTC.

The V gene is TRBV7-2, the J gene TRBJ2-5, with 11 bases aligning to TRBD2. This CDR3 comprises 19 residues. Germline CDR1 SGHTA, CDR2 FQGNSA. Trimming removed 1 base from V and 3 bases from J; junction bases left unmatched: 13. The CDR3 nucleotides read TGTGCCAGCAGCTTAGACCCTAGCGGGAGGACCCTTTCAAAAGAGACCCAGTACTTC. It yields the protein CASSLDPSGRTLSKETQYF. Looking up the rest from reference TRBV7-2 and TRBJ2-5 gives the full variable domain: GAGVSQSPSNKVTEKGKDVELRCDPISGHTALYWYRQSLGQGLEFLIYFQGNSAPDKSGLPSDRFSAERTGGSVSTLTIQRTQQEDSAVYLCASSLDPSGRTLSKETQYFGPGTRLLVL.

The CDR3 nucleotides read TGTGCCAGCAGCTCCGGGACTCCTGGGGGCGGGAATACGCAGTATTTT. It specifies CASSSGTPGGGNTQYF. The chain uses TRBV13 and TRBJ2-3; possibly TRBD1 or TRBD2 for D (6 bases each). This CDR3 comprises 16 residues. Trimming took 4 bases from V and 7 from J, leaving 21 bases between them. The germline gives CDR1 PRHDT, CDR2 FYEKMQ (reference sequence).

This sequence joins TRBV30 and TRBJ2-3; D may be TRBD1 (7 bases). The CDR3 has 14 amino acids. V was trimmed by 1 base and J by 4 bases, leaving 12 bases between them. Germline V gives CDR1 GTSNPN, CDR2 SVGIG (reference sequence). For the CDR3, the DNA is TGTGCCTGGAGTGGCGGAGGGGGCCCAGATACGCAGTATTTT. Its translation is CAWSGGGGPDTQYF.

The rearrangement joins TRBV5-1 to TRBJ2-7; 8 bases are shared with TRBD2. V shed 0 bases and J 2 bases; nucleotides not matched to a gene: 4. This CDR3 spans 15 amino acids. Germline CDR1 is SGHRS and CDR2 is YFSETQ. CDR3 in amino acids: CASSLDASGPYEQYF. CDR3 bases: TGCGCCAGCAGCTTGGATGCTAGCGGGCCCTACGAGCAGTACTTC.

By sample share, this clone is medium-sized. This chain joins TRBV2 and TRBJ1-1, with 7 positions matching TRBD1. CDR1 is SNHLY and CDR2 is FYNNEI in the germline V gene. This CDR3 has 14 amino acids. The J segment lost 6 bases and the V segment lost 3 bases, leaving 7 bases of the junction unmatched. The CDR3, as DNA: TGTGCCAGCAGTGATATTAGGGACAGCGCTGAAGCTTTCTTT. The encoded protein is CASSDIRDSAEAFF.

This chain uses TRBV25-1 with TRBJ2-7; 11 bases align to TRBD2. Per germline, CDR1 MGHDK and CDR2 SYGVNS. The CDR3 contains 14 residues. With 4 bases clipped from V and 5 bases from J, the junction kept 4 bases outside the gene matches. CDR3 DNA: TGTGCCAGCAGTGCTAGCGGGGGGAAGAACGAGCAGTACTTC. This sequence encodes CASSASGGKNEQYF.

The chain joins TRBV7-2 to TRBJ1-4; D not resolved. This CDR3 is 14 amino acids long. Trimming shortened V by 4 bases and J by 4 bases, and 10 bases separated the two germline ends. Germline-derived CDR1 and CDR2 are SGHTA and FQGNSA. The chain's CDR3 is CASSSALNNEKLFF. The CDR3 bases are TGTGCCAGCAGCTCAGCTCTGAATAATGAAAAACTGTTTTTT.

The V gene is TRBV20-1, the J gene TRBJ1-5; the match to TRBD1 covers 7 bases. Per germline, CDR1 DFQATT and CDR2 SNEGSKA (reference sequence). CDR3 length: 14 residues. J lost 8 bases, V lost 3 bases, and 10 bases had no gene match. The CDR3 sequence: CSASHTGAQEPQHF. Written as DNA, the CDR3 is TGCAGTGCTAGTCATACAGGGGCTCAGGAGCCCCAGCATTTT.

The count of this clone is one. The chain carries TRBV7-9 and TRBJ1-4; maybe TRBD1 (5 bases). The germline V gene encodes CDR1 SEHNR and CDR2 FQNEAQ (reference sequence). The CDR3 loop spans 15 amino acids. V lost 5 bases and J 7 bases, leaving 17 bases between the germline ends. Here the CDR3 DNA reads TGTGCCAGCAGCCCCGCAGGGTCCGGAGGTGAAAAACTGTTTTTT. Amino acid sequence: CASSPAGSGGEKLFF.

This chain uses TRBV21-1 with TRBJ2-1. TRBV21-1 is a listed pseudogene. The CDR3 has 14 residues. The CDR3 nucleotides are TGTGCCAGCAGCAAAGGGGCTAGATACAATGAGCAGTTCTTC. Amino acids: CASSKGARYNEQFF.

A single count supports this clone. This chain joins TRBV27 and TRBJ2-7; D is ambiguous. V lost 3 bases to trimming and J lost 4 bases, with 10 bases between them. The CDR3 runs to 13 residues. The germline CDR1 and CDR2 sequences are MNHEY and SMNVEV (reference sequence). CDR3 nucleotide sequence: TGTGCCAGCAGTTTGTTGAGTAGGTACGAGCAGTACTTC. Protein sequence: CASSLLSRYEQYF.

The chain combines TRBV10-1 with TRBJ1-1; no firm D call. Germline V CDR1 and CDR2: WNHNN, SYGVQD (reference sequence). CDR3 length: 15 residues. V was trimmed by 1 base and J by 11 bases, leaving 20 bases between them. CDR3 nucleotides: TGCGCCAGCAGTGAGTTGGGTGGACTAGACGGTGGCGCTTTCTTT. Residues: CASSELGGLDGGAFF.

The chain uses TRBV7-9 and TRBJ2-1, with 13 bases lining up with TRBD2. This CDR3 region has 16 residues. V was clipped by 6 bases and J by 0 bases; unmatched bases: 2. CDR1 is SEHNR, CDR2 FQNEAQ, per germline (reference sequence). The CDR3 region is CASRLAGGSSYNEQFF. The CDR3 coding sequence is TGTGCCAGCAGACTAGCGGGGGGGAGCTCCTACAATGAGCAGTTCTTC.

V gene TRBV7-2 combines with J gene TRBJ1-2; a weak D match, TRBD1 (6 bases). V was pared by 5 bases and J by 2 bases, with 9 bases between. CDR1 and CDR2 (germline): SGHTA, FQGNSA. This CDR3 is built from 13 residues. The CDR3 DNA reads as TGTGCCAGCAGCGCCACAGGGAACTATGGCTACACCTTC. Translated, it gives CASSATGNYGYTF.

The DNA for the CDR3 is TGTGCCAGCTCACCACCGGTGAGGGTTAGGCGTTCGCCAGAGACCCAGTACTTC. Translated, it gives CASSPPVRVRRSPETQYF. This chain joins TRBV18 and TRBJ2-5; D may be TRBD2 (5 bases). CDR3 length equals 18 residues. Germline loops: CDR1 KGHSH, CDR2 LQKENI. V gave up 0 bases and J gave up 4 bases, with 21 bases separating them.

The rearrangement joins TRBV9 to TRBJ2-5, with 10 bases fitting TRBD2. CDR3 length equals 16 residues. Germline values: CDR1 SGDLS, CDR2 YYNGEE. The trim removed 0 bases at V and 5 bases at J, leaving 7 bases unmatched. For the CDR3, the DNA is TGTGCCAGCAGCGTAGCTAGCGCTAGCGGGAGTGAGACCCAGTACTTC. Amino acid sequence: CASSVASASGSETQYF.